This T cell receptor beta chain was sequenced in a study of blood T cell repertoires in COVID-19. About the research overall: Acute and convalescent COVID-19 samples came from the United States, Italy and Spain. From T cells, B-cell-depleted T cells, or PBMCs came the material, which was cDNA or gDNA.

TCRdb's copy holds only in-frame clones and misses some; the assay was immunoSEQ multiplex PCR. This sample yields about 400,000 clones, of which approximately 86% are seen a single time; over 2.5% belongs to the top ten. CDR3 size: 13 residues. The V and J ends lost 7 bases and 1 base respectively, with 10 bases between them. Germline V gene data show CDR1 as SNHLY and CDR2 as FYNNEI. The chain combines TRBV2 with TRBJ2-5; possibly TRBD2 for D (6 bases). Sequencing used peripheral blood. This clonotype was sampled from a human donor in a cohort sampled during active COVID-19. This CDR3 reads CASTGDFQETQYF. CDR3 sequence (DNA): TGTGCCAGCACCGGGGACTTCCAAGAGACCCAGTACTTC.